These 27 T cell receptor beta chains were sequenced from one sample in a study of T cell responses to AZD1222 COVID-19 vaccine. Sequenced by immunoSEQ multiplex PCR; TCRdb stores in-frame clones only, minus some. The data contain roughly 100,000 clones, 70% to 90% of them singletons. The specimen was peripheral blood, collected on day 0 of AZD1222 vaccination. These receptors were obtained from an adult in good health.

The V call is TRBV3-1 (or the pseudogene TRBV3-2), the J call TRBJ1-6; D might be TRBD1 (6 bases). Trimming removed 3 bases at V and 5 bases at J, with 11 bases between. Looked up from germline, CDR1 is LGHDT and CDR2 is YNNKEL (reference sequence). The CDR3 contains 15 residues. In DNA form, the CDR3 reads TGTGCCAGCAGCCACAAAGGACAGAATAATTCACCCCTCCACTTT. Translated: CASSHKGQNNSPLHF.

V and J are TRBV7-9 and TRBJ1-2; a possible D gene is TRBD1 (6 bases). The CDR3 extends over 14 amino acids. The germline CDR1 and CDR2 sequences are SEHNR and FQNEAQ (reference sequence). Trimming shortened V by 2 bases and J by 4 bases, and 11 bases separated the two germline ends. CDR3 coding DNA: TGTGCCAGCAGCTTAACAGGGAAAATCTATGGCTACACCTTC. This translates into CASSLTGKIYGYTF.

V is TRBV10-1 and J is TRBJ2-7, with D uncertain. Germline V gene lookup returns CDR1 WNHNN and CDR2 SYGVQD (reference sequence). Trimming removed 8 bases at V and 4 bases at J, with 6 bases between. The CDR3 runs to 10 residues. CDR3 residues: CASSQYEQYF. DNA of the CDR3: TGCGCCAGCTCCCAGTACGAGCAGTACTTC.

The chain uses TRBV11-3 and TRBJ2-1, with a possible D match to TRBD2 (6 bases). The V gene's germline CDR1 is SGHNT and CDR2 YENEEA. The CDR3 loop spans 15 amino acids. Trimming removed 0 bases from V and 9 bases from J, with 15 bases in between. The CDR3 DNA is TGTGCCAGCAGCTTAGATGAGGAGAGGAGGGGTGAGCAGTTCTTC. Protein: CASSLDEERRGEQFF.

The rearrangement joins TRBV30 to TRBJ2-1; TRBD2 agrees at 8 bases. The CDR3 runs to 13 residues. Germline V gene lookup returns CDR1 GTSNPN and CDR2 SVGIG (reference sequence). The V segment lost 3 bases and the J segment 9 bases; nucleotides outside the gene matches: 7. The DNA of the CDR3 is TGTGCCTGGAGCGGGACTAGTAACGGTGAGCAGTTCTTC. Protein sequence: CAWSGTSNGEQFF.

The CDR3 spells CANPGGNGADTQYF. CDR3 sequence (DNA): TGTGCCAACCCGGGGGGGAATGGGGCAGATACGCAGTATTTT. The gene calls are TRBV25-1 and TRBJ2-3; 8 bases are a match to TRBD2. This CDR3 is built from 14 residues. The germline V gene encodes CDR1 MGHDK and CDR2 SYGVNS. Germline trimming cut 10 bases from V and 4 bases from J; bases unmatched to any gene: 10.

The chain couples TRBV6-5 to TRBJ1-6, with a weak D call TRBD1 (5 bases). The CDR3 is made up of 14 amino acids. Trimming left V 6 bases short and J 4 bases short, with 10 bases between. The germline gives CDR1 MNHEY, CDR2 SVGAGI. The CDR3 DNA is TGTGCCAGCAGCGGGGGTGGGTATAATTCACCCCTCCACTTT. Residues: CASSGGGYNSPLHF.

The V call is TRBV10-3, the J call TRBJ2-7, with 13 positions matching TRBD2. This CDR3 has 13 residues. V dropped 4 bases and J dropped 6; count of bases not matched to a gene: 0. Looked up from germline, CDR1 is ENHRY and CDR2 is SYGVKD. DNA for the CDR3: TGTGCCATCAGTGGACTAGCGGGAGGCGAGCAGTACTTC. Residues: CAISGLAGGEQYF.

The rearrangement links TRBV12-5 to TRBJ1-2, with 7 positions matching TRBD1. From germline, CDR1 is LGHNT and CDR2 FRNRAP. CDR3 length: 15 amino acids. V lost 6 bases, J lost 2 bases, and 9 bases stayed unmatched. The CDR3 coding sequence is TGTGCTAGTGGCAAGACAGGGTCGGGCAACTATGGCTACACCTTC. It is translated as CASGKTGSGNYGYTF.

A few counts support this clone. The chain couples TRBV28 to TRBJ1-2; 9 bases fit TRBD1. This CDR3 is built from 14 residues. Losses at the gene ends were 5 bases for V and 6 bases for J; bases not matched to a gene: 7. CDR1 MDHEN and CDR2 SYDVKM come from the germline V gene. In DNA form, the CDR3 reads TGTGCCAGCAGTCCACCGGGACAGGGTCATGGCTACACCTTC. Residues: CASSPPGQGHGYTF.

V gene TRBV7-9 combines with J gene TRBJ1-6; 9 bases are a match to TRBD1. Trimming removed 1 base from V and 10 bases from J; junction bases left unmatched: 14. This CDR3 spans 18 amino acids. CDR1 is SEHNR and CDR2 is FQNEAQ in the germline V gene (reference sequence). The CDR3 is CASSLEAGTGRFESPLHF. The CDR3, as DNA: TGTGCCAGCAGCTTAGAGGCCGGGACAGGGAGATTTGAATCACCCCTCCACTTT.

The V gene is TRBV9, the J gene TRBJ2-7; D is possibly TRBD2 (6 bases). CDR3 length: 14 amino acids. Germline-derived CDR1 and CDR2 are SGDLS and YYNGEE. Trimming took 2 bases from V and 3 from J, leaving 12 bases between them. CDR3 DNA: TGTGCCAGCAGCGTTGGCGGGGAGTACTACGAGCAGTACTTC. Its translation is CASSVGGEYYEQYF.

This rearrangement joins TRBV3-1 (or the pseudogene TRBV3-2) to TRBJ2-2; perhaps TRBD2 as D (6 bases). The germline V gene has CDR1 LGHDT and CDR2 YNNKEL (reference sequence). The CDR3 loop spans 17 amino acids. Trimming stripped 5 bases from V and 4 bases from J, with 20 bases between. CDR3 nucleotides: TGTGCCAGCAGCGCCGGGGAAGGAACTAGCTTCACCGGGGAGCTGTTTTTT. Translation gives CASSAGEGTSFTGELFF.

The chain carries TRBV5-6 and TRBJ2-3; D possibly corresponds to TRBD2 (5 bases). The CDR3 is made up of 13 amino acids. Germline V gene lookup returns CDR1 SGHDT and CDR2 YYEEEE. V was trimmed by 4 bases and J by 4 bases, leaving 10 bases between them. The CDR3 nucleotides are TGTGCCAGCAGCGGATCTAGCCCAGATACGCAGTATTTT. Protein product: CASSGSSPDTQYF.

The count of this clone is one. The chain has TRBV28 and TRBJ1-1; 7 bases fit TRBD1. With 2 bases clipped from V and 1 base from J, the junction kept 1 base outside the gene matches. Germline V gene lookup returns CDR1 MDHEN and CDR2 SYDVKM. The length of the CDR3 is 14 residues. This chain's CDR3 is CASSLGQANTEAFF. The CDR3 nucleotides are TGTGCCAGCAGTTTAGGACAGGCGAACACTGAAGCTTTCTTT.

V usage is TRBV18 and J usage is TRBJ2-3, with 13 bases that match TRBD2. The CDR3 has 17 amino acids. Germline V lookup: CDR1 KGHSH, CDR2 LQKENI. V lost 5 bases and J lost 5; bases outside the gene matches: 10. CDR3 sequence: CASSSGLAGAGGDTQYF. For the CDR3, the DNA is TGTGCCAGCTCAAGTGGACTAGCGGGGGCCGGGGGAGATACGCAGTATTTT.

This clone was counted between two and nine times. This chain connects TRBV29-1 to TRBJ2-2; D possibly matches TRBD1 or TRBD2 (5 bases each). V was cut by 6 bases and J by 0 bases, with 14 bases left in between. Germline loops: CDR1 SQVTM, CDR2 ANQGSEA. This CDR3 spans 15 amino acids. The CDR3 DNA follows: TGCAGCGTGGCCCCGGGACGGACGAACACCGGGGAGCTGTTTTTT. Its translation is CSVAPGRTNTGELFF.

The chain employs TRBV6-6 and TRBJ2-3, with D unclear. Germline V gives CDR1 MNHNY, CDR2 SVGAGI (reference sequence). V lost 4 bases and J lost 2, with 16 bases in between. The CDR3 runs to 16 residues. Here the CDR3 DNA reads TGTGCCAGCAGTTTGGTCCGGCAAATTACCACAGATACGCAGTATTTT. Translating it yields CASSLVRQITTDTQYF.

The V gene is TRBV4-2, the J gene TRBJ2-7; D not resolved. Germline V gene sequence: CDR1 LGHNA, CDR2 YNFKEQ. The CDR3 contains 13 residues. V was pared by 4 bases and J by 2 bases, with 9 bases between. The CDR3 DNA reads as TGTGCCAGCAGCCGAAGAAGCGCCTACGAGCAGTACTTC. It specifies CASSRRSAYEQYF.

The chain employs TRBV7-2 and TRBJ1-6; no definite D call. Per germline, CDR1 SGHTA and CDR2 FQGNSA. CDR3 length: 14 residues. V lost 5 bases, J lost 6 bases, and 11 bases lay in between. This chain's CDR3 is CASSPGWGNSPLHF. DNA of the CDR3: TGTGCCAGCAGCCCGGGGTGGGGTAATTCACCCCTCCACTTT.

The rearrangement uses TRBV28 and TRBJ2-1, with D perhaps matching TRBD2 (6 bases). The CDR3 is 14 residues long. CDR1 and CDR2 (germline): MDHEN, SYDVKM. The ends were cut back, 5 bases at V and 4 bases at J, with 12 bases in the middle. The CDR3 is CASSPPGEYNEQFF. CDR3 DNA sequence: TGTGCCAGCAGTCCACCGGGAGAATACAATGAGCAGTTCTTC.

The genes are TRBV6-2 or TRBV6-3 and TRBJ2-7; D is uncertain. Trimming pared 6 bases from V and 2 bases from J, leaving 8 bases between. CDR1 and CDR2 (germline): MNHEY, SVGEGT. The CDR3 length is 12 residues. CDR3 in amino acids: CASSPWTYEQYF. In DNA form, the CDR3 reads TGTGCCAGCAGCCCGTGGACCTACGAGCAGTACTTC.

This clone came up once. The genes are TRBV7-2 and TRBJ1-3, with D tentatively TRBD1 (5 bases). This CDR3 comprises 15 residues. Trimming stripped 2 bases from V and 3 bases from J, with 11 bases between. Germline CDR1 and CDR2: SGHTA and FQGNSA. The CDR3 here is CASSLTGGGGNTIYF. Written as DNA, the CDR3 is TGTGCCAGCAGCTTAACCGGGGGTGGTGGAAACACCATATATTTT.

The genes are TRBV3-1 (or the pseudogene TRBV3-2) and TRBJ2-6; 8 nucleotides line up with TRBD1. This CDR3 contains 16 residues. The V gene end was trimmed by 4 bases and the J gene end by 4 bases; junction bases not matched to a gene: 6. CDR1 and CDR2 (germline): LGHDT, YNNKEL (reference sequence). In DNA form, the CDR3 reads TGTGCCAGCAGCCTCGGACAGGGTTCCGGGGCCAACGTCCTGACTTTC. The encoded protein is CASSLGQGSGANVLTF.

The chain uses TRBV28 and TRBJ1-5; 7 bases are a match to TRBD1. V trimming: 3 bases; J trimming: 4 bases; junction bases outside the gene matches: 0. CDR1 and CDR2 (germline): MDHEN, SYDVKM. The CDR3 extends over 13 amino acids. DNA for the CDR3: TGTGCCAGCAGTTTGGACAGGAATCAGCCCCAGCATTTT. Residues: CASSLDRNQPQHF.

A few counts support this clone. The chain employs TRBV19 and TRBJ1-2; 7 bases agree with TRBD1. With V trimmed by 7 bases and J by 4 bases, 12 bases remained unmatched. Per the germline V gene, CDR1 is LNHDA and CDR2 is SQIVND (reference sequence). This CDR3 is built from 15 residues. Here the CDR3 reads CASIDLRQGGYGYTF. CDR3 DNA: TGTGCCAGTATCGATCTCCGACAGGGAGGCTATGGCTACACCTTC. The whole variable domain, remainder taken from reference TRBV19 and TRBJ1-2, is DGGITQSPKYLFRKEGQNVTLSCEQNLNHDAMYWYRQDPGQGLRLIYYSQIVNDFQKGDIAEGYSVSREKKESFPLTVTSAQKNPTAFYLCASIDLRQGGYGYTFGSGTRLTVV.

CDR3 protein: CASSQDRGREWGYTF. The CDR3 region has the DNA TGCGCCAGCAGCCAAGATCGGGGCAGGGAGTGGGGCTACACCTTC. This chain links TRBV4-3 with TRBJ1-2, with a weak D call TRBD1 (5 bases). The CDR3 has 15 amino acids. Germline assignment: CDR1 LGHNA and CDR2 YSLEER. V lost 0 bases and J lost 8, with 16 bases in between.